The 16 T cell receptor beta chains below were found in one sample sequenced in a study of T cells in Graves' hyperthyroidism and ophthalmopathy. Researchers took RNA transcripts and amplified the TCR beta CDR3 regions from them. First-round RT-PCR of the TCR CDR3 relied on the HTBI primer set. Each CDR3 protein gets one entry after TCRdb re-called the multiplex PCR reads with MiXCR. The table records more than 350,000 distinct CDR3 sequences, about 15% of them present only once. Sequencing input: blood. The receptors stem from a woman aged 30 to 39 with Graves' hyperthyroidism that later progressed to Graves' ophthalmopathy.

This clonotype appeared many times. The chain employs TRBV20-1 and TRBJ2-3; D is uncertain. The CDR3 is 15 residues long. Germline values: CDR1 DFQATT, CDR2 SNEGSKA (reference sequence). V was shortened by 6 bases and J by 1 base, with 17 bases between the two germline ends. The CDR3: CSAPAPAKGTDTQYF. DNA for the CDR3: TGCAGTGCGCCAGCACCAGCGAAGGGCACAGATACGCAGTATTTT.

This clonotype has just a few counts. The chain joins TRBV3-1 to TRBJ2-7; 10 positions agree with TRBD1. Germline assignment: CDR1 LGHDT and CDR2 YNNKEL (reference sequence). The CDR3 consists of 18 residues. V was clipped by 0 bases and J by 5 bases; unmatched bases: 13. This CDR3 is CASSQDRFLGTGVDEQYF. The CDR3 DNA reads TGTGCCAGCAGCCAAGATAGATTTCTCGGGACAGGGGTCGACGAGCAGTACTTC.

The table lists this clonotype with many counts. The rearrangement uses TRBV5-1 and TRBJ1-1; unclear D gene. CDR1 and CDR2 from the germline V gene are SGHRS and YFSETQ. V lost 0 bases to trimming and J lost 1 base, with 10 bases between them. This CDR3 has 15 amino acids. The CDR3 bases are TGCGCCAGCAGCTTGGATGGCACAGCGAACACTGAAGCTTTCTTT. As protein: CASSLDGTANTEAFF.

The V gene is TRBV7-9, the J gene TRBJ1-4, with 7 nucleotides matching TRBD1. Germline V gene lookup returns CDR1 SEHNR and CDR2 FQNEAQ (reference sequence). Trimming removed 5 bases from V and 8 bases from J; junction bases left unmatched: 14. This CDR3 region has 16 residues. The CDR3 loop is CASSQGPTGINEKLFF. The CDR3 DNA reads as TGTGCCAGCAGCCAGGGCCCGACAGGGATTAACGAAAAACTGTTTTTT.

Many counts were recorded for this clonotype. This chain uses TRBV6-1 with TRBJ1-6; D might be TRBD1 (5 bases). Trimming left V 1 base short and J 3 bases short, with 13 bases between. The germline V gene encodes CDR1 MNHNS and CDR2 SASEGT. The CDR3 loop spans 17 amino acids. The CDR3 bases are TGTGCCAGCAGTGAAGAGGGACCCCCCCACTATAATTCACCCCTCCACTTT. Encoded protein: CASSEEGPPHYNSPLHF.

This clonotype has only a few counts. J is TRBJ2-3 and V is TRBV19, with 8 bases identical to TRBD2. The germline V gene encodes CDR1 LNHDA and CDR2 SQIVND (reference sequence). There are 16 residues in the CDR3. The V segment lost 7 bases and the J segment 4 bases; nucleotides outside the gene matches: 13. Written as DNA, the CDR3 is TGTGCCAGTACTCCATTCGGGGGGGGAGGCGCAGATACGCAGTATTTT. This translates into CASTPFGGGGADTQYF.

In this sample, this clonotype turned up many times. CDR3 bases: TGCAGTGCTGCTCTAGCGGGAGGCGCGTACGAGCAGTACTTC. Translation: CSAALAGGAYEQYF. This sequence joins TRBV20-1 and TRBJ2-7, with 11 bases that match TRBD2. The V gene's germline CDR1 is DFQATT and CDR2 SNEGSKA (reference sequence). The V segment lost 5 bases and the J segment 4 bases; nucleotides outside the gene matches: 7. This CDR3 contains 14 residues.

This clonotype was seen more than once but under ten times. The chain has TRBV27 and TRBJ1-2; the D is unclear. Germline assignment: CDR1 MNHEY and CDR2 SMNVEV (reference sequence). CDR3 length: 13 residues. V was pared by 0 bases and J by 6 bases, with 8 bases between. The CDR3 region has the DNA TGTGCCAGCAGTTTATCTCCAGGCCATGGCTACACCTTC. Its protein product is CASSLSPGHGYTF.

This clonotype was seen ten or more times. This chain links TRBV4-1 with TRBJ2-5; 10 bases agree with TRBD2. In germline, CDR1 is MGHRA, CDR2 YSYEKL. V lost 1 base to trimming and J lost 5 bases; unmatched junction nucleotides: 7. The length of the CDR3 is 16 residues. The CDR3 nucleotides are TGCGCCAGCAGCCAAGTCCTAGCGGGAGCTCAGGAGACCCAGTACTTC. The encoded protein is CASSQVLAGAQETQYF.

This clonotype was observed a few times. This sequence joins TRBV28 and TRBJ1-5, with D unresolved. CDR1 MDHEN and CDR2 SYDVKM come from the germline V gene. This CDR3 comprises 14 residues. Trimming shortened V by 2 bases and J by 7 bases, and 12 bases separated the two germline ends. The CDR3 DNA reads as TGTGCCAGCAGTTTAACTACTGTCAGCCAGCCCCAGCATTTT. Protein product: CASSLTTVSQPQHF.

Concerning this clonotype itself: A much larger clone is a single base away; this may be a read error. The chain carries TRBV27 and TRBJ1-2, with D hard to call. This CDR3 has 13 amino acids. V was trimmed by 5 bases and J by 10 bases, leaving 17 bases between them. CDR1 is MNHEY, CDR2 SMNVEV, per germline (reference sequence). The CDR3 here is CASSVTSGFAYTF. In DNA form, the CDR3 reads TGTGCCAGCAGTGTAACCTCGGGATTTGCCTACACCTTC.

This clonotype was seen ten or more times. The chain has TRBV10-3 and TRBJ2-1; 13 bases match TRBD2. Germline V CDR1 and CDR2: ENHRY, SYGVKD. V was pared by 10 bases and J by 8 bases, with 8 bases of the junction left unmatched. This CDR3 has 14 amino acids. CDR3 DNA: TGTGCCAACGCCGGGACTAGCGGGAAGGATGAGCAGTTCTTC. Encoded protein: CANAGTSGKDEQFF.

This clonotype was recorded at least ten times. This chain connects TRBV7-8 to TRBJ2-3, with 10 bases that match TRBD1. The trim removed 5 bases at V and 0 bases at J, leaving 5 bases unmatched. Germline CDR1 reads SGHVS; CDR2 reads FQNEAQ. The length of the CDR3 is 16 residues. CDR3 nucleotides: TGTGCCAGCAGCCCTAGACAGGGGGCCAGCACAGATACGCAGTATTTT. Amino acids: CASSPRQGASTDTQYF.

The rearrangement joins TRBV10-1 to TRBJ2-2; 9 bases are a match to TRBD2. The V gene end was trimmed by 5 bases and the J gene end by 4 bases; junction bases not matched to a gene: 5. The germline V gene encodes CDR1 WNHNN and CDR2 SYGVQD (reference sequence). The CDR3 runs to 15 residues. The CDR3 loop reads CASSSGTSPTGELFF. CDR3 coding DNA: TGCGCCAGCAGTTCCGGGACTAGCCCCACCGGGGAGCTGTTTTTT.

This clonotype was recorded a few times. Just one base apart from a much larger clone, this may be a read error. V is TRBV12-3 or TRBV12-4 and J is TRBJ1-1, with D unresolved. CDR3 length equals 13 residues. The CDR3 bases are TGTGTCAGCAGCCCCGGCCTTGGCGTAGGAGCTTTCTTT. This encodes CVSSPGLGVGAFF.

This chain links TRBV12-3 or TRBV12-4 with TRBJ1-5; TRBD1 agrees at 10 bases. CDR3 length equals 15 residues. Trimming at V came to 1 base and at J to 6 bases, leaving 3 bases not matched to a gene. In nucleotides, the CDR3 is TGTGCCAGCAGTTTAGGGACAGGGGGACTTCAGCCCCAGCATTTT. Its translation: CASSLGTGGLQPQHF.